These T cell receptor beta chains were read from a single sample in a study of OX40 agonist ivuxolimab in advanced cancers. Some clones are missing from TCRdb's copy, which holds only in-frame ones; the method was immunoSEQ multiplex PCR. The repertoire has roughly 6,500 clones, 70% to 80% of them found once; the top ten carry roughly 28%. This material consisted of CD4+ or CD8+ T cells sorted from blood, taken in a trial of the OX40 agonist ivuxolimab. The source is an adult with an advanced solid tumor such as melanoma, head and neck, liver or kidney cancer. Each CDR3 is given with its conserved first and last residue. The order of the fields is D gene, J gene, clone size, V gene, CDR3 protein, CDR3 DNA. D genes are given only for firm matches. A clone size is listed for some rows: how often the clone was seen (once, few, many), or a class if it is expanded.

>.|TRBJ2-6|.|TRBV6-5
CASAGANVLTF
TGTGCCTCCGCTGGGGCCAACGTCCTGACTTTC
>.|TRBJ2-7|.|TRBV28
CASSLEGLAYEQYF
TGTGCCAGCAGTTTAGAAGGGCTAGCGTACGAGCAGTACTTC
>.|TRBJ2-7|.|TRBV11-2
CASSTIRGGADTYEQYF
TGTGCCAGCAGCACCATCAGGGGGGGGGCCGATACCTACGAGCAGTACTTC
>.|TRBJ2-7|.|TRBV28
CASTWGRRPHYEQYF
TGTGCCAGCACCTGGGGCCGACGGCCCCACTACGAGCAGTACTTC
>.|TRBJ2-1|.|TRBV4-1
CASSQDWAGRISSYNEQFF
TGCGCCAGCAGCCAAGATTGGGCGGGCAGGATAAGCTCCTACAATGAGCAGTTCTTC
>.|TRBJ1-6|.|TRBV27
CASSLGSTPTVGSPLHF
TGTGCCAGCAGTTTAGGGTCGACACCTACAGTGGGTTCACCCCTCCACTTT
>.|TRBJ2-7|.|TRBV28
CASRFNYEQYF
TGTGCCAGCAGGTTTAACTACGAGCAGTACTTC
>TRBD2|TRBJ2-1|.|TRBV14
CASSQGLAGGTTYNEQFF
TGTGCCAGCAGCCAAGGACTAGCGGGGGGAACCACCTACAATGAGCAGTTCTTC
>.|TRBJ2-1|few|TRBV5-1
CASSLDGSQNEQFF
TGCGCCAGCAGCTTGGACGGGAGTCAAAATGAGCAGTTCTTC
>.|TRBJ2-7|.|TRBV7-2
CASSLPDSYEQYF
TGTGCCAGCAGCTTGCCTGACAGCTACGAGCAGTACTTC
>.|TRBJ2-5|once|TRBV7-8
CASSLVAGFQETQYF
TGTGCCAGCAGCTTAGTGGCAGGGTTTCAAGAGACCCAGTACTTC
>TRBD1|TRBJ2-7|once|TRBV30
CAWYAGDREINEQYF
TGTGCCTGGTACGCTGGGGACAGGGAGATCAACGAGCAGTACTTC
>.|TRBJ1-3|.|TRBV19
CASRQDGSSGGNTIYF
TGTGCCAGTAGACAGGACGGCAGCTCTGGTGGAAACACCATATATTTT
>.|TRBJ2-1|.|TRBV10-1
CASSESGVKGNEQFF
TGCGCCAGCAGTGAGTCGGGAGTAAAGGGGAATGAGCAGTTCTTC
>TRBD1|TRBJ1-1|once|TRBV7-8
CASSLGQDARSEAFF
TGTGCCAGCAGCTTGGGACAGGATGCGCGTTCTGAAGCTTTCTTT
>.|TRBJ2-1|.|TRBV4-1
CASSQEGAALGGGEQFF
TGCGCCAGCAGCCAAGAAGGGGCGGCCCTAGGAGGTGGTGAGCAGTTCTTC
>TRBD1|TRBJ1-1|few|TRBV6-5
CASREYRGRGEAFF
TGTGCCAGCAGGGAATACAGGGGCCGGGGTGAAGCTTTCTTT
>.|TRBJ1-4|few|TRBV4-1
CASSQENSSNEKLFF
TGCGCCAGCAGCCAAGAAAACAGTTCTAATGAAAAACTGTTTTTT
>TRBD2|TRBJ2-1|.|TRBV7-8
CASSGRVAGLYNEQFF
TGTGCCAGCAGCGGACGGGTAGCGGGACTATACAATGAGCAGTTCTTC
>.|TRBJ1-1|.|TRBV5-5
CASSLVVSRPEAFF
TGTGCCAGCAGCTTGGTTGTTTCTAGACCTGAAGCTTTCTTT
>.|TRBJ1-2|.|TRBV6-6
CASSYSTGGAYGYTF
TGTGCCAGCAGTTACTCGACCGGGGGCGCTTATGGCTACACCTTC
>.|TRBJ1-1|.|TRBV6-6
CASSYTGLNTEAFF
TGTGCCAGCAGTTACACAGGGTTGAACACTGAAGCTTTCTTT
>.|TRBJ1-1|.|TRBV6-5
CASSPTGNTEAFF
TGTGCCAGCAGTCCCACAGGGAACACTGAAGCTTTCTTT
>TRBD2|TRBJ2-3|once|TRBV5-4
CASSLAVGGGPTDTQYF
TGTGCCAGCAGCTTGGCCGTCGGGGGAGGGCCCACAGATACGCAGTATTTT
>TRBD1|TRBJ1-1|once|TRBV15
CATSRLGQGYTEAFF
TGTGCCACCAGCAGACTGGGACAGGGATACACTGAAGCTTTCTTT
>TRBD1|TRBJ2-7|.|TRBV13
CASSGNRGYEQYF
TGTGCCAGCAGCGGGAACAGGGGGTACGAGCAGTACTTC
>TRBD2|TRBJ2-5|.|TRBV7-8
CASSLWPRGEGETQYF
TGTGCCAGCAGCTTATGGCCGCGGGGGGAAGGAGAGACCCAGTACTTC
>TRBD2|TRBJ2-1|.|TRBV7-3
CASSLRGLAYNEQFF
TGTGCCAGCAGCTTAAGAGGACTAGCCTACAATGAGCAGTTCTTC
>.|TRBJ2-1|once|TRBV2
CASSDTQSGGNEQFF
TGTGCCAGCAGTGACACACAAAGTGGGGGGAATGAGCAGTTCTTC
>.|TRBJ2-2|.|TRBV19
CASSISREVFF
TGTGCCAGTAGTATTTCGAGGGAGGTGTTTTTT
>.|TRBJ2-7|.|TRBV13
CASSLNSGYEQYF
TGTGCCAGCAGCCTAAATAGCGGCTACGAGCAGTACTTC
>TRBD1|TRBJ2-2|few|TRBV11-3
CASSRTGDTGELFF
TGTGCCAGCAGCAGGACAGGGGACACCGGGGAGCTGTTTTTT
>TRBD2|TRBJ2-2|.|TRBV2
CASSIAGGQYGGELFF
TGTGCCAGCTCAATAGCGGGAGGGCAATATGGCGGGGAGCTGTTTTTT
>.|TRBJ1-5|few|TRBV9
CASNSNLELGVQPQHF
TGTGCCAGCAACTCGAACCTGGAGTTAGGAGTTCAGCCCCAGCATTTT
>TRBD1|TRBJ1-2|.|TRBV19
CASSIFRTGSGYTF
TGTGCCAGTAGTATTTTTCGGACAGGGAGTGGCTACACCTTC
>.|TRBJ2-1|.|TRBV6-4
CASSGESGAYNEQFF
TGTGCCAGCAGTGGCGAGTCGGGGGCTTACAATGAGCAGTTCTTC
>TRBD2|TRBJ2-2|few|TRBV5-5
CASSLRLAGVGTGELFF
TGTGCCAGCAGCTTGCGACTAGCGGGAGTGGGAACCGGGGAGCTGTTTTTT
>TRBD1|TRBJ1-5|once|TRBV2
CASSGDRVDQPQHF
TGTGCCAGCAGTGGGGACAGGGTGGATCAGCCCCAGCATTTT
>.|TRBJ1-2|few|TRBV11-2
CASSLQPTVGDGYTF
TGTGCCAGCAGCTTACAGCCGACAGTAGGTGATGGCTACACCTTC
>TRBD2|TRBJ2-5|few|TRBV11-2
CASSPGIAGGEETQYF
TGTGCCAGCAGCCCCGGGATAGCGGGAGGGGAAGAGACCCAGTACTTC
>TRBD1|TRBJ1-1|medium-sized|TRBV6-1
CASGDRGVSTEAFF
TGTGCCAGCGGGGACAGGGGAGTTTCGACTGAAGCTTTCTTT
>TRBD2|TRBJ2-1|.|TRBV11-2
CASSFLGGSGGDEQFF
TGTGCCAGCAGCTTTCTGGGGGGAAGCGGGGGCGATGAGCAGTTCTTC
>.|TRBJ2-7|few|TRBV7-6
CASSFSDGIAYEQYF
TGTGCCAGCAGCTTCTCCGACGGAATAGCGTACGAGCAGTACTTC
>TRBD2|TRBJ2-7|.|TRBV7-8
CASTVGLGAYEQYF
TGTGCCAGCACCGTGGGACTAGGAGCCTACGAGCAGTACTTC
>TRBD2|TRBJ2-3|.|TRBV7-2
CASSLSGGWADTQYF
TGTGCCAGCAGCTTAAGCGGGGGGTGGGCAGATACGCAGTATTTT
>.|TRBJ2-3|.|TRBV21-1
CASRGTGSGTDTQYF
TGTGCCAGCCGTGGGACGGGGTCAGGGACAGATACGCAGTATTTT
>.|TRBJ1-1|.|TRBV6-8
CASSIFLDGNTEAFF
TGTGCCAGCAGTATCTTCTTGGACGGCAACACTGAAGCTTTCTTT
>.|TRBJ1-2|.|TRBV7-9
CASSLILQGKGGYTF
TGTGCCAGCAGCTTAATTCTTCAGGGGAAAGGAGGCTACACCTTC
>.|TRBJ2-5|once|TRBV7-8
CASYLGEGAQETQYF
TGTGCCAGCTACTTGGGGGAGGGGGCCCAAGAGACCCAGTACTTC
>.|TRBJ2-7|.|TRBV27
CASSFGFSYEQYF
TGTGCCAGCAGTTTCGGCTTTTCCTACGAGCAGTACTTC
>TRBD2|TRBJ2-3|.|TRBV2
CASSYSGSTDTQYF
TGTGCCAGCAGTTATAGCGGGAGTACGGATACGCAGTATTTT
>.|TRBJ1-2|.|TRBV13
CASSLTIGTWDYGYTF
TGTGCCAGCAGCTTAACCATAGGCACATGGGACTATGGCTACACCTTC
>.|TRBJ2-7|.|TRBV30
CALEHGYEQYF
TGTGCCCTGGAACATGGCTACGAGCAGTACTTC